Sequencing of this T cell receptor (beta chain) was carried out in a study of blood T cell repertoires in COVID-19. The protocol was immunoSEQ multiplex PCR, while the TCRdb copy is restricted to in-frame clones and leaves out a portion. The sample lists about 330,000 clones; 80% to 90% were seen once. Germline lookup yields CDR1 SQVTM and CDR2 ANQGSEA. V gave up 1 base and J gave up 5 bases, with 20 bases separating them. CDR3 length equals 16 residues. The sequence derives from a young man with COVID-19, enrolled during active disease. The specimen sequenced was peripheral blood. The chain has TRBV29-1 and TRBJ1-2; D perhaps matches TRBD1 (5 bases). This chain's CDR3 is CSVEAPHLAGHYGYTF. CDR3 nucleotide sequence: TGCAGCGTTGAAGCGCCCCACTTAGCAGGGCATTATGGCTACACCTTC.